One sample yielded the 24 T cell receptor beta chains listed below, sequenced in a study of regulatory T cells in long-lasting Graves disease (dated by TCRdb to 2020 to 2022). In the paper's terms, the time point label means: newly diagnosed GD, antithyroid drugs for less than 3 months. For both TCR sequencing and RNA sequencing, RNA was extracted from PBMCs using TRIzol. The library was made by multiplex PCR. Data came from an Illumina HiSeq 4000. iRepertoire HTBI primers and Arm-PCR amplification of CDR3 regions were used to construct TCR beta libraries. Through fastp at Q25 and MiXCR, TCRdb rebuilt clones from the public reads, retaining in-frame beta chains. For every CDR3 protein sequence, its rows merge into one entry that carries the most common genes and DNA. The sample table shows under 300,000 distinct CDR3 sequences, and 20% are seen once. Clones ranked in the top ten supply approximately 14% of the sample.

The input for sequencing was peripheral blood mononuclear cells (PBMCs), taken at new diagnosis, from a patient treated with antithyroid drugs. The source is a female donor with Graves disease.

The table lists this clonotype with many counts. The chain couples TRBV12-3 or TRBV12-4 to TRBJ2-1; D ambiguous. The V gene lost 6 bases and the J gene lost 4 bases, with 7 bases spanning the gap. This CDR3 comprises 12 residues. CDR3 coding DNA: TGTGCCAGCAGCCAAAATTACAATGAGCAGTTCTTC. Amino acids: CASSQNYNEQFF.

This clonotype came up many times. Germline and junction disagree at one end, which may indicate a read error. The chain has TRBV5-1 and TRBJ1-5; D not resolved. Per the germline V gene, CDR1 is SGHRS and CDR2 is YFSETQ. This CDR3 spans 15 amino acids. CDR3 bases: TGTGCCAGCAGCCTGAACGCGGGATATCGCCAGCCCCAGCATTTT. Translated: CASSLNAGYRQPQHF.

The chain links TRBV7-8 to TRBJ2-1, with D perhaps matching TRBD2 (6 bases). V dropped 5 bases and J dropped 10 bases, with 30 bases sitting between them. The CDR3 extends over 18 amino acids. CDR1 and CDR2 from the germline V gene are SGHVS and FQNEAQ. CDR3 sequence reads: CASSPERGAREGLGEQFF. CDR3 nucleotide sequence: TGTGCCAGCAGCCCAGAGCGCGGGGCCAGGGAAGGGTTGGGGGAGCAGTTCTTC. The entire variable domain, with the rest obtained from reference TRBV7-8 and TRBJ2-1, is as follows: GAGVSQSPRYKVAKRGQDVALRCDPISGHVSLFWYQQALGQGPEFLTYFQNEAQLDKSGLPSDRFFAERPEGSVSTLKIQRTQQEDSAVYLCASSPERGAREGLGEQFFGPGTRLTVL.

This clonotype was found a few times. The V gene is TRBV20-1, the J gene TRBJ1-1; 8 bases align to TRBD1. The CDR3 length is 12 residues. Germline assignment: CDR1 DFQATT and CDR2 SNEGSKA (reference sequence). V was clipped by 7 bases and J by 3 bases; unmatched bases: 4. The CDR3 nucleotides are TGCAGTGTCTCGGACAGGGACACTGAAGCTTTCTTT. Translated: CSVSDRDTEAFF.

The chain employs TRBV7-9 and TRBJ2-7, with 7 bases fitting TRBD2. Trimming removed 4 bases from V and 0 bases from J; junction bases left unmatched: 3. The CDR3 length is 14 residues. CDR1 SEHNR and CDR2 FQNEAQ come from the germline V gene (reference sequence). In nucleotides, the CDR3 is TGTGCCAGCAGCTCCGGACTAGTCTCCTACGAGCAGTACTTC. This codes for CASSSGLVSYEQYF.

In this sample, this clonotype turned up a few times. The chain combines TRBV11-3 with TRBJ2-1; no clear D gene. Trimming pared 5 bases from V and 6 bases from J, leaving 17 bases between. Germline CDR1 reads SGHNT; CDR2 reads YENEEA. This CDR3 spans 15 amino acids. CDR3 nucleotides: TGTGCCAGCAGCCCCGACGTGTCGCGCGGCAATGAGCAGTTCTTC. This sequence encodes CASSPDVSRGNEQFF. Looking up the rest from reference TRBV11-3 and TRBJ2-1 gives the full variable domain: EAGVVQSPRYKIIEKKQPVAFWCNPISGHNTLYWYLQNLGQGPELLIRYENEEAVDDSQLPKDRFSAERLKGVDSTLKIQPAELGDSAVYLCASSPDVSRGNEQFFGPGTRLTVL.

This clonotype was recorded a few times. This rearrangement joins TRBV6-2 or TRBV6-3 to TRBJ1-4; possibly TRBD1 for D (5 bases). This CDR3 has 14 residues. Germline values: CDR1 MNHEY, CDR2 SVGEGT. The V end lost 0 bases, the J end lost 8 bases, and 10 bases lay between the germline ends. The DNA of the CDR3 is TGTGCCAGCAGTTACTCGACGGGACCGGAAAAACTGTTTTTT. It is translated as CASSYSTGPEKLFF.

The table lists this clonotype with many counts. The chain has TRBV5-1 and TRBJ2-7; D call uncertain. This CDR3 comprises 11 residues. V gave up 6 bases and J gave up 2 bases, with 6 bases separating them. Per the germline V gene, CDR1 is SGHRS and CDR2 is YFSETQ. CDR3 nucleotides: TGCGCCAGCAAACAGACCTACGAGCAGTACTTC. Translated, it gives CASKQTYEQYF.

This clonotype showed up just a few times. The CDR3: CASIRQGADEQFF. DNA of the CDR3: TGTGCCAGCATAAGACAGGGGGCCGATGAGCAGTTCTTC. The rearrangement links TRBV2 to TRBJ2-1, with 10 bases matching TRBD1. This CDR3 comprises 13 residues. CDR1 and CDR2 (germline): SNHLY, FYNNEI. V was pared by 7 bases and J by 8 bases, with 5 bases of the junction left unmatched.

This clonotype was seen repeatedly, ten times or more. The rearrangement uses TRBV20-1 and TRBJ1-2; the D is unclear. Germline loops: CDR1 DFQATT, CDR2 SNEGSKA (reference sequence). V was shortened by 1 base and J by 7 bases, with 22 bases between the two germline ends. The CDR3 has 16 amino acids. The CDR3: CSARGLRAGSKVGYTF. CDR3 DNA sequence: TGCAGTGCTAGAGGCCTACGGGCCGGGTCTAAGGTTGGCTACACCTTC.

This clonotype was detected many times. This rearrangement joins TRBV20-1 to TRBJ2-1; D call uncertain. CDR1 and CDR2 (germline): DFQATT, SNEGSKA (reference sequence). Trimming pared 3 bases from V and 8 bases from J, leaving 11 bases between. The CDR3 is 12 amino acids. As DNA, the CDR3 is TGCAGTGCTAGTTCTAGGGCGGATGAGCAGTTCTTC. Residues: CSASSRADEQFF.

The chain combines TRBV6-4 with TRBJ2-2; possible D gene TRBD1, 5 bases. The CDR3 covers 13 residues. Trimming removed 6 bases from V and 5 bases from J, with 10 bases in between. In germline, CDR1 is MRHNA, CDR2 SNTAGT. The DNA for the CDR3 is TGTGCCAGCAGACAATCAGGGACCGGGGAGCTGTTTTTT. It encodes CASRQSGTGELFF.

The chain employs TRBV4-3 and TRBJ2-7, with D possibly being TRBD1 (6 bases). CDR3 length: 15 residues. The V end lost 4 bases, the J end lost 8 bases, and 21 bases lay between the germline ends. The germline V gene has CDR1 LGHNA and CDR2 YSLEER. The CDR3 region has the DNA TGCGCCAGCAGCCGGAACCGGGACACTTCTACGAAGCAGTACTTC. This translates into CASSRNRDTSTKQYF.

This clonotype was seen a few times. This sequence is one base from a far larger clone and is likely a read error. CDR3 sequence: CSARLAGGPMDEQYF. The CDR3 bases are TGCAGTGCTCGGTTAGCGGGAGGGCCGATGGATGAGCAGTACTTC. The chain links TRBV20-1 to TRBJ2-4; 11 positions agree with TRBD2. The CDR3 spans 15 residues. Germline-derived CDR1 and CDR2 are DFQATT and SNEGSKA (reference sequence). The junction had 16 bases not matched to a gene; V was cut back by 5 bases and J by 13 bases.

This clonotype was observed at least ten times. The genes are TRBV20-1 and TRBJ2-7; 8 nucleotides match TRBD2. V lost 3 bases, J lost 5 bases, and 18 bases stayed unmatched. CDR3 size: 17 residues. Germline CDR1 is DFQATT and CDR2 is SNEGSKA (reference sequence). The DNA for the CDR3 is TGCAGTGCTAGGCCCCTCCTTGGGGAGCGGGAGAGGAACGAGCAGTACTTC. Translating gives CSARPLLGERERNEQYF.

The chain combines TRBV28 with TRBJ1-4, with unresolved D. This CDR3 spans 14 amino acids. The germline V gene encodes CDR1 MDHEN and CDR2 SYDVKM. Trimming took 3 bases from V and 3 from J, leaving 8 bases between them. In DNA form, the CDR3 reads TGTGCCAGCAGTTTCGGGGATCCTAATGAAAAACTGTTTTTT. Translation gives CASSFGDPNEKLFF.

The sample holds many counts of this clonotype. The chain carries TRBV20-1 and TRBJ1-1, with no clear D. The V end was cut by 6 bases, the J end by 3 bases, with 14 bases between. The germline gives CDR1 DFQATT, CDR2 SNEGSKA (reference sequence). The CDR3 covers 13 residues. The CDR3 protein is CSAKKGVDTEAFF. The CDR3 DNA reads as TGCAGTGCCAAGAAGGGTGTAGACACTGAAGCTTTCTTT.

This clonotype was recorded many times. This rearrangement joins TRBV3-1 to TRBJ1-1; D is unresolved. The CDR3 is 14 amino acids. V was clipped by 5 bases and J by 3 bases, with 13 bases between them. Germline loops: CDR1 LGHDT, CDR2 YNNKEL (reference sequence). The CDR3 sequence is CASSGEPGDTEAFF. In DNA, the CDR3 is TGTGCCAGCAGCGGGGAGCCCGGGGACACTGAAGCTTTCTTT. The variable domain in full, with the rest retrieved from reference TRBV3-1 and TRBJ1-1, is DTAVSQTPKYLVTQMGNDKSIKCEQNLGHDTMYWYKQDSKKFLKIMFSYNNKELIINETVPNRFSPKSPDKAHLNLHINSLELGDSAVYFCASSGEPGDTEAFFGQGTRLTVV.

This clonotype was observed at least ten times. V usage is TRBV7-2 and J usage is TRBJ2-7; 7 nucleotides agree with TRBD2. V shed 5 bases and J 2 bases; nucleotides not matched to a gene: 3. Germline V CDR1 and CDR2: SGHTA, FQGNSA. This CDR3 is 13 amino acids long. The CDR3 sequence is CASSPGRAYEQYF. The CDR3 bases are TGTGCCAGCAGCCCAGGGAGGGCCTACGAGCAGTACTTC.

At least ten counts were recorded for this clonotype. The rearrangement uses TRBV4-3 and TRBJ2-7; D is perhaps TRBD1 (6 bases). The CDR3 spans 15 residues. CDR1 LGHNA and CDR2 YSLEER come from the germline V gene. V lost 0 bases and J lost 2, with 11 bases in between. The CDR3 DNA follows: TGCGCCAGCAGCCAAGAAGGGGGTCCCACCTACGAGCAGTACTTC. It yields the protein CASSQEGGPTYEQYF.

The V gene is TRBV4-2, the J gene TRBJ2-2; 10 bases line up with TRBD1. CDR3 size: 15 residues. The V gene end was trimmed by 2 bases and the J gene end by 5 bases; junction bases not matched to a gene: 2. Germline CDR1 is LGHNA and CDR2 is YNFKEQ. The CDR3 bases are TGTGCCAGCAGCCAACAGGGACAGGGGACCGGGGAGCTGTTTTTT. Its translation: CASSQQGQGTGELFF.

This clonotype was seen many times. V gene TRBV18 combines with J gene TRBJ1-1, with D unclear. V lost 3 bases, J lost 0 bases, and 8 bases lay in between. There are 14 residues in the CDR3. Germline assignment: CDR1 KGHSH and CDR2 LQKENI. The CDR3 DNA reads as TGTGCCAGCTCACCGGCGGCTGTGAACACTGAAGCTTTCTTT. Translation gives CASSPAAVNTEAFF.

With regard to this clonotype: One end of the junction is discordant with germline, which a read error may explain. This chain connects TRBV5-6 to TRBJ1-4; a possible D gene is TRBD1 (5 bases). Germline CDR1 and CDR2: SGHDT and YYEEEE. The CDR3 length is 14 residues. The CDR3 loop reads CASSLIGANERLFF. CDR3 bases: TGTGCCAGCAGCTTGATAGGGGCTAATGAAAGACTGTTTTTT. Complete variable domain (other parts from reference TRBV5-6 and TRBJ1-4): DAGVTQSPTHLIKTRGQQVTLRCSPKSGHDTVSWYQQALGQGPQFIFQYYEEEERQRGNFPDRFSGHQFPNYSSELNVNALLLGDSALYLCASSLIGANERLFFGSGTQLSVL.

This clonotype has a count of ten or more. A much larger clone is a single base away; this may be a read error. This chain links TRBV12-3 or TRBV12-4 with TRBJ2-4, with D tentatively TRBD1 (6 bases). This CDR3 spans 14 amino acids. DNA of the CDR3: TGTGCCAACAGTAGCCAGGGGGCCAAAAACATTCAGTACTTC. It is translated as CANSSQGAKNIQYF.